This T cell receptor beta chain was identified during a study of identical twins. Whole-study results and caveats: Twins' excess sharing was less marked for out-of-frame beta sequences.

The CDR3 totals 15 residues. V lost 0 bases, J lost 3 bases, and 11 bases lay in between. CDR1 and CDR2 from the germline V gene are SEHNR and FQNEAQ (reference sequence). After template switching added a universal primer site, the resulting cDNA carried unique molecular identifiers. A single record per CDR3 protein comes from TCRdb applying MiXCR to the 5' RACE reads. The table has 350,000 to 500,000 distinct CDR3 sequences, about 18% seen once. Notes on this clonotype: Antigen: not known.

Every one of the donors was a healthy Caucasian. The chain is built from TRBV7-9 and TRBJ1-2; D is ambiguous. The TCR was taken from a man aged 45-65 years in good health. The sequenced sample was naive T cells sorted from blood. The chain's CDR3 is CASSLAGYGDYGYTF. CDR3 sequence (DNA): TGTGCCAGCAGCTTAGCGGGGTACGGAGACTATGGCTACACCTTC.